The 24 T cell receptor beta chains below were found in one sample sequenced in a study of blood T cell repertoires in COVID-19. Sequencing used immunoSEQ multiplex PCR; TCRdb keeps in-frame clones, though not all of them. The sample has roughly 320,000 clones, 85% seen once. The specimen sequenced was peripheral blood. Receptors originate from a human donor in a cohort sampled during active COVID-19.

The genes are TRBV5-6 and TRBJ1-5; 7 bases line up with TRBD1. Germline V gene data show CDR1 as SGHDT and CDR2 as YYEEEE. Unmatched junction bases numbered 11, after V lost 4 bases and J lost 10 bases. CDR3 size: 14 residues. CDR3 nucleotide sequence: TGTGCCAGCAGCACAGGGGACGGGACGCGACCCCAGCATTTT. Translation gives CASSTGDGTRPQHF.

Written as DNA, the CDR3 is TGTGCCAGCAGCCGGTGGACAGGAATAACGTATAATTCACCCCTCCACTTT. This sequence encodes CASSRWTGITYNSPLHF. The rearrangement links TRBV11-2 to TRBJ1-6; 7 nucleotides agree with TRBD1. Germline CDR1 reads SGHAT; CDR2 reads FQNNGV. The CDR3 has 17 residues. V lost 5 bases, J lost 4 bases, and 11 bases stayed unmatched.

V is TRBV13 and J is TRBJ2-5; 11 bases line up with TRBD2. Germline CDR1 is PRHDT and CDR2 is FYEKMQ (reference sequence). The CDR3 spans 16 residues. The ends lost 4 bases at V and 5 bases at J; junction bases unmatched: 9. CDR3 in DNA: TGTGCCAGCAGCTATACTAGCGGGGGTTTCGCCGAGACCCAGTACTTC. This codes for CASSYTSGGFAETQYF.

V is TRBV5-1 and J is TRBJ1-1; D not certain. V dropped 0 bases and J dropped 2 bases, with 8 bases sitting between them. Germline CDR1 reads SGHRS; CDR2 reads YFSETQ. The CDR3 totals 14 residues. CDR3 protein: CASSLGSFNTEAFF. The DNA of the CDR3 is TGCGCCAGCAGCTTGGGTAGCTTTAACACTGAAGCTTTCTTT.

The table lists this clone with a count of one. The chain carries TRBV30 and TRBJ2-1; 7 bases are a match to TRBD1. Germline V lookup: CDR1 GTSNPN, CDR2 SVGIG (reference sequence). The CDR3 runs to 16 residues. With 8 bases clipped from V and 6 bases from J, the junction kept 19 bases outside the gene matches. The CDR3 coding sequence is TGTGCCGCGACCCCTTTTGACAGGGTGGACATCAATGAGCAGTTCTTC. Protein product: CAATPFDRVDINEQFF.

V gene TRBV10-2 combines with J gene TRBJ1-3; no reliable D call. The CDR3 runs 13 residues. Germline V gene sequence: CDR1 WSHSY, CDR2 SAAADI. Trimming took off 8 bases at V and 9 bases at J, with 17 bases between the two ends. CDR3 loop: CASWWTEGGTIYF. Written as DNA, the CDR3 is TGCGCCAGCTGGTGGACGGAGGGAGGCACCATATATTTT.

The chain has TRBV7-8 and TRBJ2-1, with TRBD1 matching 10 bases. Germline V lookup: CDR1 SGHVS, CDR2 FQNEAQ. Germline trimming cut 4 bases from V and 5 bases from J; bases unmatched to any gene: 8. The CDR3 spans 16 residues. The CDR3 sequence: CASSSRRDRGNNEQFF. The CDR3 bases are TGTGCCAGCAGCTCGCGTCGGGACAGGGGTAACAATGAGCAGTTCTTC. The whole variable domain, filled in from reference TRBV7-8 and TRBJ2-1, reads GAGVSQSPRYKVAKRGQDVALRCDPISGHVSLFWYQQALGQGPEFLTYFQNEAQLDKSGLPSDRFFAERPEGSVSTLKIQRTQQEDSAVYLCASSSRRDRGNNEQFFGPGTRLTVL.

The V and J genes are TRBV9 and TRBJ2-3, with 8 nucleotides matching TRBD2. The length of the CDR3 is 15 residues. V shed 2 bases and J 4 bases; nucleotides not matched to a gene: 6. Germline values: CDR1 SGDLS, CDR2 YYNGEE. CDR3 in amino acids: CASSVLNGGADTQYF. The CDR3 coding sequence is TGTGCCAGCAGCGTTTTAAACGGGGGGGCAGATACGCAGTATTTT.

The chain combines TRBV2 with TRBJ1-2; D is possibly TRBD1 (6 bases). V was shortened by 6 bases and J by 5 bases, with 13 bases between the two germline ends. The germline gives CDR1 SNHLY, CDR2 FYNNEI. CDR3 length: 13 amino acids. The CDR3 is CASSAQGTYGYTF. In DNA form, the CDR3 reads TGTGCCAGCAGCGCACAGGGAACTTATGGCTACACCTTC. The variable domain in full, completed from reference TRBV2 and TRBJ1-2, reads EPEVTQTPSHQVTQMGQEVILRCVPISNHLYFYWYRQILGQKVEFLVSFYNNEISEKSEIFDDQFSVERPDGSNFTLKIRSTKLEDSAMYFCASSAQGTYGYTFGSGTRLTVV.

The V gene is TRBV9, the J gene TRBJ1-3; 9 bases map to TRBD1. This CDR3 region has 16 residues. Trimming cost V 4 bases and J 2 bases; bases outside gene matches: 7. CDR1 is SGDLS, CDR2 YYNGEE, per germline. The CDR3 region is CASSSGQGAPGNTIYF. CDR3 DNA: TGTGCCAGCAGCTCGGGACAGGGAGCCCCTGGAAACACCATATATTTT.

The CDR3 loop is CASSLVGQGPGYTF. The DNA of the CDR3 is TGTGCCAGCAGCTTAGTGGGACAGGGTCCCGGCTACACCTTC. The chain employs TRBV7-9 and TRBJ1-2, with 9 positions matching TRBD1. Losses at the gene ends were 1 base for V and 8 bases for J; bases not matched to a gene: 5. Germline values: CDR1 SEHNR, CDR2 FQNEAQ (reference sequence). The CDR3 is 14 amino acids. The full variable domain, rest sourced from reference TRBV7-9 and TRBJ1-2, is DTGVSQNPRHKITKRGQNVTFRCDPISEHNRLYWYRQTLGQGPEFLTYFQNEAQLEKSRLLSDRFSAERPKGSFSTLEIQRTEQGDSAMYLCASSLVGQGPGYTFGSGTRLTVV.

This clone was picked up one time. The chain is built from TRBV5-1 and TRBJ1-1; a weak D match, TRBD1 (6 bases). The CDR3 length is 16 residues. CDR1 is SGHRS, CDR2 YFSETQ, per germline. The V end lost 1 base, the J end lost 0 bases, and 13 bases lay between the germline ends. Written as DNA, the CDR3 is TGCGCCAGCAGCTTGCAGCGGGGGCCCATGAACACTGAAGCTTTCTTT. Amino acid sequence: CASSLQRGPMNTEAFF.

The rearrangement joins TRBV2 to TRBJ1-3; 9 bases are a match to TRBD1. Germline V lookup: CDR1 SNHLY, CDR2 FYNNEI. The CDR3 spans 14 residues. The V segment lost 6 bases and the J segment 4 bases; nucleotides outside the gene matches: 4. The CDR3 region is CASRGTGQGNTIYF. CDR3 in DNA: TGTGCCAGCAGGGGGACAGGGCAAGGAAACACCATATATTTT.

The rearrangement uses TRBV9 and TRBJ2-7; TRBD1 aligns across 9 bases. V was pared by 4 bases and J by 7 bases, with 15 bases of the junction left unmatched. The germline gives CDR1 SGDLS, CDR2 YYNGEE. This CDR3 comprises 16 residues. The CDR3 DNA reads as TGTGCCAGCAGCACCCGAAGAGGACAGGGGCAAGGGGAGCAGTACTTC. Protein sequence: CASSTRRGQGQGEQYF. Based on the CDR3 plus reference TRBV9 and TRBJ2-7, the full variable domain is DSGVTQTPKHLITATGQRVTLRCSPRSGDLSVYWYQQSLDQGLQFLIQYYNGEERAKGNILERFSAQQFPDLHSELNLSSLELGDSALYFCASSTRRGQGQGEQYFGPGTRLTVT.

J is TRBJ2-5 and V is TRBV5-1; D unclear. Germline V gene lookup returns CDR1 SGHRS and CDR2 YFSETQ. V was pared by 4 bases and J by 4 bases, with 11 bases between. This CDR3 contains 13 residues. The CDR3 reads CASSPSVSETQYF. The CDR3 DNA sequence: TGCGCCAGCAGCCCCAGCGTCTCAGAGACCCAGTACTTC.

This chain joins TRBV6-5 and TRBJ1-3; a weak D match, TRBD1 (5 bases). Looked up from germline, CDR1 is MNHEY and CDR2 is SVGAGI. V lost 0 bases and J lost 2, with 11 bases in between. The CDR3 loop spans 16 amino acids. The chain's CDR3 is CASSYSRIRAGNTIYF. Written as DNA, the CDR3 is TGTGCCAGCAGTTACTCGAGGATCAGGGCTGGAAACACCATATATTTT.

The chain joins TRBV20-1 to TRBJ1-1; no firm D call. V was clipped by 5 bases and J by 10 bases, with 14 bases between them. CDR3 length: 11 residues. CDR1 DFQATT and CDR2 SNEGSKA come from the germline V gene (reference sequence). CDR3 nucleotide sequence: TGCAGTGCTCCGGAGGGTCAAGGAGCTTTCTTT. The encoded protein is CSAPEGQGAFF.

The gene calls are TRBV3-1 (or the pseudogene TRBV3-2) and TRBJ2-3; no reliable D call. Germline-derived CDR1 and CDR2 are LGHDT and YNNKEL (reference sequence). V dropped 1 base and J dropped 8 bases, with 10 bases sitting between them. The CDR3 spans 13 residues. In nucleotides, the CDR3 is TGTGCCAGCAGCCAAGGATGGCGGAGTACGCAGTATTTT. This encodes CASSQGWRSTQYF.

V is TRBV10-3 and J is TRBJ2-7; maybe TRBD2 (5 bases). V lost 4 bases, J lost 7 bases, and 20 bases lay in between. The germline CDR1 and CDR2 sequences are ENHRY and SYGVKD. The CDR3 is made up of 15 amino acids. CDR3 protein: CAISGLAGGPGEQYF. CDR3 bases: TGTGCCATCAGTGGTCTGGCGGGTGGCCCGGGTGAGCAGTACTTC.

The V and J genes are TRBV12-5 and TRBJ1-2; D unclear. The CDR3 totals 12 residues. The V end lost 5 bases, the J end lost 4 bases, and 8 bases lay between the germline ends. The V gene's germline CDR1 is LGHNT and CDR2 FRNRAP. CDR3 residues: CASGGVGYGYTF. The CDR3 DNA reads as TGTGCTAGTGGTGGAGTAGGCTATGGCTACACCTTC.

This clone was seen once. This chain uses TRBV6-2 or TRBV6-3 with TRBJ2-3; 8 bases match TRBD2. Germline V gives CDR1 MNHEY, CDR2 SVGEGT. This CDR3 contains 18 residues. The ends lost 0 bases at V and 5 bases at J; junction bases unmatched: 13. The CDR3 reads CASSYSLPGLVGGDTQYF. CDR3 nucleotide sequence: TGTGCCAGCAGTTACTCGTTACCGGGACTAGTGGGGGGAGATACGCAGTATTTT.

V usage is TRBV11-2 and J usage is TRBJ2-7; TRBD2 matches 7 bases. Germline V gene data show CDR1 as SGHAT and CDR2 as FQNNGV. The J segment lost 5 bases and the V segment lost 2 bases, leaving 6 bases of the junction unmatched. The CDR3 length is 14 residues. CDR3 protein: CASSLTRGDHEQYF. In nucleotides, the CDR3 is TGTGCCAGCAGCTTAACTCGGGGGGATCACGAGCAGTACTTC.

This chain uses TRBV5-1 with TRBJ2-3; TRBD2 is a possible D gene (6 bases). CDR1 and CDR2 from the germline V gene are SGHRS and YFSETQ. Trimming cost V 4 bases and J 4 bases, with 16 bases left between them. This CDR3 comprises 15 residues. DNA of the CDR3: TGCGCCAGCAGCCCAAAGTGGGACTCTCCAGATACGCAGTATTTT. It yields the protein CASSPKWDSPDTQYF.

The chain uses TRBV9 and TRBJ2-5; D unclear. The germline V and J ends were trimmed by 4 bases and 4 bases, with 11 bases remaining between them. CDR3 length: 13 amino acids. The V gene's germline CDR1 is SGDLS and CDR2 YYNGEE. The CDR3 loop reads CASSPQNSETQYF. Written as DNA, the CDR3 is TGTGCCAGCAGCCCCCAGAATTCAGAGACCCAGTACTTC.